The present TCR beta chain was sequenced within a study of T cell repertoires in cytomegalovirus infection. TCRdb ran MiXCR on the reads and lists one entry per CDR3 protein. The repertoire holds roughly 500,000 distinct CDR3 sequences, with approximately 11% as singletons. The V end lost 3 bases, the J end lost 2 bases, and 10 bases lay between the germline ends. This CDR3 has 15 amino acids. CDR1 SGHVS and CDR2 FQNEAQ come from the germline V gene. This clonotype was counted ten times or more. Input material: PBMCs. V usage is TRBV7-8 and J usage is TRBJ2-2; weak D call: TRBD1 (6 bases). This TCR was sampled from a human donor in good health (CMV status not recorded). Some clones in this sample may be carry-over from other donors' samples. The CDR3 region is CASSLDSANTGELFF. Here the CDR3 DNA reads TGTGCCAGCAGCTTGGACAGTGCTAACACCGGGGAGCTGTTTTTT.